Sequencing of this T cell receptor (beta chain) was carried out in a study of T cell responses to AZD1222 COVID-19 vaccine. V was trimmed by 0 bases and J by 4 bases, leaving 13 bases between them. The V gene's germline CDR1 is SGHRS and CDR2 YFSETQ. The CDR3 is 15 amino acids. This table comes from immunoSEQ multiplex PCR, and its TCRdb copy is limited to in-frame clones, with some not included. The table has approximately 64,000 clones, under 95% seen once; the top ten hold about 6%. The sample holds one count of this clone. Its matching antigen is unknown. Study-wide findings and caveats: Donors were mostly white British, more females; clonal diversity possibly underestimated. A reported finding is that nearly half of spike-specific TCRs target unmutated variant regions. When two AZD1222 doses had been given, Spike-specific TCR breadth and depth rose.

The rearrangement uses TRBV5-1 and TRBJ1-2; possible D gene TRBD1, 6 bases. The material was peripheral blood, obtained 28 days after the second dose of the MenACWY control vaccine. The source of this sequence is an adult who received the MenACWY meningococcal vaccine as a control. The CDR3 region is CASSLGGASTYGYTF. In DNA, the CDR3 is TGCGCCAGCAGCTTGGGGGGGGCATCCACCTATGGCTACACCTTC.